The rows below give T cell receptor beta chains drawn from one sample of a study of T cell changes during pregnancy in multiple sclerosis. Assay: immunoSEQ multiplex PCR; the TCRdb copy retains only in-frame clones and omits some. The sample holds approximately 61,000 clones, roughly 90% seen once. The input for sequencing was peripheral blood, taken after pregnancy. The receptors stem from a female donor in good health, enrolled as a control in a pregnancy study. Both conserved end residues are part of each CDR3. The D gene is left open where the match is weak. Part of the rows lack a size; the others show once, few, many or a class for expanded clones.

v_call	clone_size	d_call	j_call	cdr3_aa	cdr3_nt
TRBV28	NA	TRBD2	TRBJ2-2	CASSSGGLAGASNTGELFF	TGTGCCAGCAGCTCCGGGGGACTAGCGGGGGCCTCGAACACCGGGGAGCTGTTTTTT
TRBV27	NA	NA	TRBJ2-2	CASSLFFANTGELFF	TGTGCCAGCTCCCTTTTTTTCGCGAACACCGGGGAGCTGTTTTTT
TRBV29-1	NA	TRBD1	TRBJ1-1	CSVEDGQGAFF	TGCAGCGTTGAAGATGGACAGGGAGCTTTCTTT
TRBV5-5	NA	NA	TRBJ2-3	CASSSETRTDTQYF	TGTGCCAGCAGCTCCGAGACTCGCACAGATACGCAGTATTTT
TRBV9	NA	TRBD2	TRBJ2-2	CASSVGGSGTRGLFF	TGTGCCAGCAGCGTAGGGGGTAGCGGGACCCGGGGGCTGTTTTTT
TRBV5-1	NA	NA	TRBJ2-5	CASSPTGSETQYF	TGCGCCAGCAGCCCTACAGGTTCGGAGACCCAGTACTTC
TRBV7-9	NA	NA	TRBJ1-4	CASSLAGRATNEKLFF	TGTGCCAGCAGCTTGGCAGGGCGAGCAACTAATGAAAAACTGTTTTTT
TRBV7-2	NA	NA	TRBJ2-5	CASSLGGRIETQYF	TGTGCCAGCAGCTTAGGGGGCCGGATTGAGACCCAGTACTTC
TRBV6-5	NA	TRBD2	TRBJ2-3	CASRGTNTDTQYF	TGTGCCAGCCGGGGGACTAACACAGATACGCAGTATTTT
TRBV6-1	NA	TRBD1	TRBJ1-5	CASSERGGQPQHF	TGTGCCAGCAGTGAAAGAGGGGGCCAGCCCCAGCATTTT
TRBV5-4	NA	NA	TRBJ1-2	CANSDSGTSIYGYTF	TGTGCCAACAGCGACTCAGGGACTTCTATCTATGGCTACACCTTC
TRBV9	NA	TRBD1	TRBJ1-1	CASSVGQGGFTEAFF	TGTGCCAGCAGCGTAGGACAGGGGGGATTCACTGAAGCTTTCTTT
TRBV5-1	NA	NA	TRBJ2-5	CASSRGTLQETQYF	TGCGCCAGCAGCCGAGGGACTCTCCAAGAGACCCAGTACTTC
TRBV19	NA	TRBD1	TRBJ2-1	CASSFSPIQGSFRYNEQFF	TGTGCCAGTAGTTTTTCTCCTATACAGGGGTCTTTTCGCTACAATGAGCAGTTCTTC
TRBV2	NA	NA	TRBJ2-5	CASTSYGVEETQYF	TGTGCCAGCACCTCCTACGGGGTAGAAGAGACCCAGTACTTC
TRBV28	NA	TRBD2	TRBJ2-5	CASSPTGRVGQETQYF	TGTGCCAGCAGTCCAACGGGGAGGGTAGGCCAAGAGACCCAGTACTTC
TRBV27	NA	TRBD2	TRBJ2-1	CASSLSTSLDEQFF	TGTGCCAGCAGTTTATCGACTAGCTTGGATGAGCAGTTCTTC
TRBV7-2	NA	TRBD2	TRBJ2-7	CASSRGLAGSSGAYEQYF	TGTGCCAGCAGCAGAGGACTAGCGGGCTCCTCGGGCGCCTACGAGCAGTACTTC
TRBV7-8	once	NA	TRBJ2-7	CASSLESVLSYEQYF	TGTGCCAGCAGCTTAGAAAGCGTCCTTTCCTACGAGCAGTACTTC
TRBV28	once	NA	TRBJ2-7	CASSIEESSLEQYF	TGTGCCAGCAGTATCGAGGAGAGTAGCTTGGAGCAGTACTTC
TRBV7-2	few	TRBD2	TRBJ2-2	CASSPEGGRTGELFF	TGTGCCAGCAGCCCGGAGGGCGGGAGAACCGGGGAGCTGTTTTTT
TRBV29-1	NA	NA	TRBJ1-1	CSALTENTEAFF	TGCAGCGCGTTGACAGAGAACACTGAAGCTTTCTTT
TRBV7-8	few	TRBD1	TRBJ1-4	CASSLEYRGEKLFF	TGTGCCAGCAGCTTAGAGTACAGGGGTGAAAAACTGTTTTTT